This T cell receptor (beta chain) was recovered during a study of shared clonotypes between healthy human individuals. This clone occurred a few times. Its target is not known. Study-level results: Large sequencing depth failed to make sorted-subset sequencing complete, rarefaction showed.

Both subsets, CD45RA+ naive and CD45RA-negative memory, were split from the CD4+ cells. Splitting of each subset's genomic DNA was done evenly across several immunoSEQ plates. Replicate PCRs run on sorted subsets employed 200 ng DNA, roughly 30,000 T cell genomes. Measured with immunoSEQ multiplex PCR; TCRdb has only the in-frame clones, and not every one. The table records approximately 980,000 clones, approximately 80% of them present only once. The CDR3 length is 13 residues. V was clipped by 3 bases and J by 1 base, with 9 bases between them. Per the germline V gene, CDR1 is GTSNPN and CDR2 is SVGIG (reference sequence).

This chain connects TRBV30 to TRBJ1-1; the D is unclear. This clonotype originated in a man between 18 and 35 years old in good health. The sequencing sample was made of memory CD4+ T cells sorted from blood. As for subset: CD45RA-negative fraction. CDR3 DNA sequence: TGTGCCTGGAGATCTAAGGGGAACACTGAAGCTTTCTTT. Amino acid sequence: CAWRSKGNTEAFF.